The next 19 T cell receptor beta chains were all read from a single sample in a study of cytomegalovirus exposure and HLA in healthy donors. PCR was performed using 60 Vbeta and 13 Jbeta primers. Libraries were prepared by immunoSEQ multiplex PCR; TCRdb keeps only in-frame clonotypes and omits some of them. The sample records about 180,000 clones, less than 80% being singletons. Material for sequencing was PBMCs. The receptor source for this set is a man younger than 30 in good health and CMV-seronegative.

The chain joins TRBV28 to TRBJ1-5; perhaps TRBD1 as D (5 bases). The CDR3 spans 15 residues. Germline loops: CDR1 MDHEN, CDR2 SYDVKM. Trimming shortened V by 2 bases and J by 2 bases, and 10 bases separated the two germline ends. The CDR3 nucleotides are TGTGCCAGCAGTTTAACGGGGGGTGGCAATCAGCCCCAGCATTTT. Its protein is CASSLTGGGNQPQHF.

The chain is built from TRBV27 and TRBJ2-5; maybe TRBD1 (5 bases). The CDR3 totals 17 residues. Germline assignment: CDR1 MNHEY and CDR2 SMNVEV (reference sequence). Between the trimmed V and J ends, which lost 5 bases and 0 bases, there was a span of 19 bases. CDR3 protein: CASSVRQTWGYQETQYF. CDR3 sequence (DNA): TGTGCCAGCAGTGTCAGACAGACCTGGGGCTACCAAGAGACCCAGTACTTC.

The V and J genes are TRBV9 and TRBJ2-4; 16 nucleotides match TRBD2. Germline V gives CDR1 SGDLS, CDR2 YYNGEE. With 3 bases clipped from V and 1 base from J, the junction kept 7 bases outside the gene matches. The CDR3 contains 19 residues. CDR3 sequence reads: CASSEGLAGGLRAKNIQYF. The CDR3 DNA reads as TGTGCCAGCAGCGAGGGACTAGCGGGGGGGCTTCGTGCCAAAAACATTCAGTACTTC.

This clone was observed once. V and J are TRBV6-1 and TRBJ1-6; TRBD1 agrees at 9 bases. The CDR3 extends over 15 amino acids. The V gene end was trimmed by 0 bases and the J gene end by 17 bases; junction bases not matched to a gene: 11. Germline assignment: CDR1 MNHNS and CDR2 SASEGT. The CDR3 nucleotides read TGTGCCAGCAGTGAAGCCCCAGGACAGGGGTTCCCGATCCACTTT. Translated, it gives CASSEAPGQGFPIHF.

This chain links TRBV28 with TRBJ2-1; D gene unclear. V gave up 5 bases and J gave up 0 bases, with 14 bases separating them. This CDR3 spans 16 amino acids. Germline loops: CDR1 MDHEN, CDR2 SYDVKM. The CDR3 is CASSPLAAYSYNEQFF. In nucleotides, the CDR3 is TGTGCCAGCAGTCCCCTCGCGGCCTACTCCTACAATGAGCAGTTCTTC.

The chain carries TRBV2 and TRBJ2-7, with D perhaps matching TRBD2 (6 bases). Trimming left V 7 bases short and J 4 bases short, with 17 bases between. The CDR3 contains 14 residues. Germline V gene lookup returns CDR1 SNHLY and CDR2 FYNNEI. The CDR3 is CASTGGDPPYEQYF. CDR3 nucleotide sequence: TGTGCCAGCACCGGAGGGGACCCCCCGTACGAGCAGTACTTC.

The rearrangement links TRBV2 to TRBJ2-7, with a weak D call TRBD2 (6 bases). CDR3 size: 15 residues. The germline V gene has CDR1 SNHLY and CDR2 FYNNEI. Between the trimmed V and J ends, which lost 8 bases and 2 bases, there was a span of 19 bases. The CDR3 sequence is CASQDRTSRTYEQYF. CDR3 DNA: TGTGCCAGCCAGGACCGCACTAGCCGAACCTACGAGCAGTACTTC. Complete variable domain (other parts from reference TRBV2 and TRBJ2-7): EPEVTQTPSHQVTQMGQEVILRCVPISNHLYFYWYRQILGQKVEFLVSFYNNEISEKSEIFDDQFSVERPDGSNFTLKIRSTKLEDSAMYFCASQDRTSRTYEQYFGPGTRLTVT.

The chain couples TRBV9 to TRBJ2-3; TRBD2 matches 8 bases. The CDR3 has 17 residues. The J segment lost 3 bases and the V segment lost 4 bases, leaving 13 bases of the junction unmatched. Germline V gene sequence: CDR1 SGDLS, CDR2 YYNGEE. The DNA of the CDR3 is TGTGCCAGCAGCCTGGGGGCTCATGGCGGGGGGACAGATACGCAGTATTTT. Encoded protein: CASSLGAHGGGTDTQYF.

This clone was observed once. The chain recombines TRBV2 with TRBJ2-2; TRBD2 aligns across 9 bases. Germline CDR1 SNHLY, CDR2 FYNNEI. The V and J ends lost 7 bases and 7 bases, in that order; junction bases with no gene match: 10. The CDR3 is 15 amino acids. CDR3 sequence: CASIGLAQKYGELFF. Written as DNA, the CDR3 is TGTGCCAGCATTGGACTAGCGCAAAAGTACGGGGAGCTGTTTTTT.

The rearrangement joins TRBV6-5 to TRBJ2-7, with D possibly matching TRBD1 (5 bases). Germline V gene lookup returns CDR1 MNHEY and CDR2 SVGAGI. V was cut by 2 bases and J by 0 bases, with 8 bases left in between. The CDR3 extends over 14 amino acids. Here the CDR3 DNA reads TGTGCCAGCAGTTACGAAGACAGCTCCTACGAGCAGTACTTC. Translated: CASSYEDSSYEQYF.

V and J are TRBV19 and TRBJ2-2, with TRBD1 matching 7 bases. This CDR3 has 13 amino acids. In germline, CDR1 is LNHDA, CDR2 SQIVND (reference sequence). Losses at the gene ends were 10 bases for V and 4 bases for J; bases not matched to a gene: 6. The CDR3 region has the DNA TGTGCCACGAGTGGGACAGCCACCGGGGAGCTGTTTTTT. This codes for CATSGTATGELFF.

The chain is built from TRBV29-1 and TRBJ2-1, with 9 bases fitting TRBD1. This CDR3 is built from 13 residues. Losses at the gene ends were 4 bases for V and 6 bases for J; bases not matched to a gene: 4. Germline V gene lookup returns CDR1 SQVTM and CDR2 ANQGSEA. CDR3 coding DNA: TGCAGCGTTGTGGGACAGGGCGTCAATGAGCAGTTCTTC. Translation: CSVVGQGVNEQFF.

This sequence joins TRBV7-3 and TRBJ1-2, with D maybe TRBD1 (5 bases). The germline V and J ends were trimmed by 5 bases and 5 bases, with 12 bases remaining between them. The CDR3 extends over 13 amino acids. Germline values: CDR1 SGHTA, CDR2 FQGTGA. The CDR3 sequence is CASSPTPGYGYTF. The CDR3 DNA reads TGTGCCAGCAGCCCAACCCCAGGGTATGGCTACACCTTC.

The CDR3 reads CASTRQGADEKLFF. CDR3 nucleotides: TGTGCCAGCACGCGACAGGGGGCGGATGAAAAACTGTTTTTT. The chain links TRBV2 to TRBJ1-4; 10 bases map to TRBD1. CDR3 size: 14 residues. Germline assignment: CDR1 SNHLY and CDR2 FYNNEI. J was trimmed by 6 bases and V by 7 bases; bases with no gene match: 5.

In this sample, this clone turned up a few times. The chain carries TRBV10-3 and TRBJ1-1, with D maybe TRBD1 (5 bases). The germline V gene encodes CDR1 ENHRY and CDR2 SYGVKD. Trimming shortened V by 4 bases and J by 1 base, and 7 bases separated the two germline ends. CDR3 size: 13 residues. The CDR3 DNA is TGTGCCATCAGTGGACAGCAGAACACTGAAGCTTTCTTT. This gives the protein CAISGQQNTEAFF.

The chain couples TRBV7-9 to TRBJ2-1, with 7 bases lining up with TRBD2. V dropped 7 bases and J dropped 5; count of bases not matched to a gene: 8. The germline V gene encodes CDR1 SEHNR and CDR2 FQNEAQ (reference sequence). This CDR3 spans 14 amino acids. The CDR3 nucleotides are TGTGCCAGCACGGACACTAGCGTCCACAATGAGCAGTTCTTC. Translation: CASTDTSVHNEQFF.

In DNA form, the CDR3 reads TGTGCCAGCAGTCGCGCCCGGGGGTTGGGAGAGACCCAGTACTTC. Its protein product is CASSRARGLGETQYF. J is TRBJ2-5 and V is TRBV6-1; possible D gene TRBD2, 6 bases. There are 15 residues in the CDR3. The V end lost 5 bases, the J end lost 4 bases, and 17 bases lay between the germline ends. In germline, CDR1 is MNHNS, CDR2 SASEGT.

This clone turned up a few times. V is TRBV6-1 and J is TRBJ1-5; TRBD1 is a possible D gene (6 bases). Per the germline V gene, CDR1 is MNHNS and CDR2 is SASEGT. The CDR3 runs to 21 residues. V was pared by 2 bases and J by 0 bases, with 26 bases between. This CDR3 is CASSELVLFRDTSYSNQPQHF. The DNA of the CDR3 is TGTGCCAGCAGTGAATTGGTACTCTTCCGGGACACTTCATATAGCAATCAGCCCCAGCATTTT.

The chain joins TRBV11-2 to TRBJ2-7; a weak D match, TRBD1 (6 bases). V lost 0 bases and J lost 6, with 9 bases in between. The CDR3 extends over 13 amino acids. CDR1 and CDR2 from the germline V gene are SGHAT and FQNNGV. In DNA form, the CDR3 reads TGTGCCAGCAGCTTAGAGTGGACAGTCGAGCAGTACTTC. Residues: CASSLEWTVEQYF.